This T cell receptor beta chain was identified during a study of T cell responses to AZD1222 COVID-19 vaccine. Points from the study as a whole: Repertoire sampling occurred only after the peak T cell response. With two AZD1222 doses given, Spike-specific TCR breadth and depth both rose. Mapped onto spike, vaccine-associated CD4 TCRs spanned it and were dominant at 160-218 and 743-854.

Repertoires were generated with immunoSEQ multiplex PCR, while TCRdb's copy carries only in-frame clones and drops some. The table includes roughly 60,000 clones, approximately 80% detected once. Regarding this clone: Its antigen remains unidentified.

In germline, CDR1 is MDHEN, CDR2 SYDVKM. There are 14 residues in the CDR3. Between the trimmed V and J ends, which lost 5 bases and 0 bases, there was a span of 5 bases. The V gene is TRBV28, the J gene TRBJ1-6, with D possibly TRBD1 on 5 matching bases. Source: peripheral blood, taken 28 days after the second AZD1222 dose. The origin of this receptor is an adult who received the AZD1222 COVID-19 vaccine. The CDR3 here is CASSDSSYNSPLHF. The DNA of the CDR3 is TGTGCCAGCAGTGACAGCTCCTATAATTCACCCCTCCACTTT.